This TCR beta chain stems from a study of T cell changes during pregnancy in multiple sclerosis. The assay was immunoSEQ multiplex PCR, and TCRdb's table has in-frame clones only and misses some. The sample yields over 70,000 clones, 94% seen once. The CDR3 length is 16 residues. The ends were cut back, 0 bases at V and 8 bases at J, with 16 bases in the middle. Per the germline V gene, CDR1 is SEHNR and CDR2 is FQNEAQ (reference sequence). The rearrangement uses TRBV7-9 and TRBJ1-4; possibly TRBD1 for D (5 bases). This TCR came from a female donor with multiple sclerosis, enrolled in a pregnancy study. Specimen: peripheral blood, collected in the third trimester of pregnancy. The CDR3 nucleotides are TGTGCCAGCAGCTTAGCGATGAAGGGGCCGGAGGAAAAACTGTTTTTT. Its protein is CASSLAMKGPEEKLFF.